This T cell receptor beta chain was recorded in a study of blood T cell repertoires in COVID-19. Background on the study: Spain, Italy and the United States supplied samples that represented acute and convalescent COVID-19. PBMCs, B-cell-depleted T cells, or T cells were the source of the cDNA or gDNA that made up the material.

The CDR3 is 14 amino acids. Germline V CDR1 and CDR2: SGHDT, YYEEEE. V lost 3 bases, J lost 2 bases, and 3 bases stayed unmatched. Study processing details: Estimation of nucleated cell counts relied on the amplification of reference gene primers. TCRdb's copy holds only in-frame clones and misses some; the assay was immunoSEQ multiplex PCR. V, J and clone size are those of that table, while D and trimming were read from the DNA. The table lists about 160,000 clones, 85% of them singletons, with around 3.2% in the top ten. Sequencing was done on a sample of peripheral blood. The sequence came from a human donor with acute or convalescent COVID-19. The donor label of this sample is uncertain. J is TRBJ2-5 and V is TRBV5-6; 8 bases line up with TRBD1. DNA of the CDR3: TGTGCCAGCAGCTGGCGACAGGGGCAAGAGACCCAGTACTTC. Translating gives CASSWRQGQETQYF.